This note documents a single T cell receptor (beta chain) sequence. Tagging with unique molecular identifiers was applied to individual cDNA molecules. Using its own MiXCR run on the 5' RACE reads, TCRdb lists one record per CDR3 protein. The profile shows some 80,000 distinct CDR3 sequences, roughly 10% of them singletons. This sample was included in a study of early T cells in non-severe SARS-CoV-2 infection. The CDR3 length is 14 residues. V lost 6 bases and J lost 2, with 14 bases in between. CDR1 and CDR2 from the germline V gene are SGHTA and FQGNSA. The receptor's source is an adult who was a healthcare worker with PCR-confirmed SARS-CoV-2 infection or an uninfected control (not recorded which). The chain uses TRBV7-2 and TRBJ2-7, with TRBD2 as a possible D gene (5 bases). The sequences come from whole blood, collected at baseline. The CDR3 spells CASSRGRQTYEQYF. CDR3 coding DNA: TGTGCCAGCAGTCGAGGGCGACAAACCTACGAGCAGTACTTC.